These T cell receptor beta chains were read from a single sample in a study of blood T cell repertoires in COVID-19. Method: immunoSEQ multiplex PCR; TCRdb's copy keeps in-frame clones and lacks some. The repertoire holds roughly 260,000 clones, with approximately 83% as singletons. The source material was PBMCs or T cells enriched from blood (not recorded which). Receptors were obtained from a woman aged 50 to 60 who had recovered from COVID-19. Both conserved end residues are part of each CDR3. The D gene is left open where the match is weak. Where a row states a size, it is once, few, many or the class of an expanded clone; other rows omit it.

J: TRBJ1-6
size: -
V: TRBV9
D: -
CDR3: CASSVGSSPTNSPLHF
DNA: TGTGCCAGCAGCGTAGGGTCGTCACCTACTAATTCACCCCTCCACTTT

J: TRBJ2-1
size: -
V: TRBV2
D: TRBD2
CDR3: CASSDGASGRAAEQFF
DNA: TGTGCCAGCAGTGATGGGGCTAGCGGGAGGGCCGCTGAGCAGTTCTTC

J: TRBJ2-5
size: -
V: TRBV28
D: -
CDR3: CASSQTGSRTQETQYF
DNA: TGTGCCAGCAGTCAGACAGGATCGAGGACACAAGAGACCCAGTACTTC

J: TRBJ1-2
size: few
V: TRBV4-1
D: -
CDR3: CASSQGGPDVYGYTF
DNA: TGCGCCAGCAGCCAAGGCGGGCCGGACGTCTATGGCTACACCTTC

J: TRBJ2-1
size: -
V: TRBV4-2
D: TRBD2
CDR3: CASSQDWGGRAYNEQFF
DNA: TGTGCCAGCAGCCAAGATTGGGGCGGGAGGGCCTACAATGAGCAGTTCTTC

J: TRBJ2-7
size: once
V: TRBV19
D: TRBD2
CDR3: CASSLGLAGPPYEQYF
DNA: TGTGCCAGTAGCCTGGGACTAGCGGGGCCCCCCTACGAGCAGTACTTC

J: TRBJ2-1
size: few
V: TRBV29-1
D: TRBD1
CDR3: CSVGTGGYNEQFF
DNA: TGCAGCGTTGGGACAGGGGGCTACAATGAGCAGTTCTTC

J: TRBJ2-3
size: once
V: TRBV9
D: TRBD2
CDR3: CASSVKASGSGTDTQYF
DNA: TGTGCCAGCAGCGTAAAAGCTAGCGGGAGTGGCACAGATACGCAGTATTTT

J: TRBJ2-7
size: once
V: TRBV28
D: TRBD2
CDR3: CASGGETPYEQYF
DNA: TGTGCCAGCGGGGGGGAGACACCCTACGAGCAGTACTTC

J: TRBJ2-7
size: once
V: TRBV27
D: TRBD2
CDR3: CASSLRTRLYEQYF
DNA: TGTGCCAGCAGTTTACGGACTAGACTCTACGAGCAGTACTTC

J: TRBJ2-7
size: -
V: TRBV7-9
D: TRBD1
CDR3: CASSLGQGEVVEYF
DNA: TGTGCCAGCAGCTTAGGACAGGGGGAGGTTGTGGAGTACTTC

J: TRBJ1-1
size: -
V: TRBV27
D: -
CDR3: CASRRGWEENTEAFF
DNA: TGTGCCAGCAGGCGGGGCTGGGAAGAGAACACTGAAGCTTTCTTT

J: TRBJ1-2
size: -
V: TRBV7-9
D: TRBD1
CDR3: CASSHRDSPHGYTF
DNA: TGTGCCAGCAGCCACCGGGACAGCCCCCATGGCTACACCTTC

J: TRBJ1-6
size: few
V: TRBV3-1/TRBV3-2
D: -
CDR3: CASSIRQDYNSPLHF
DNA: TGTGCCAGCAGCATCCGACAGGATTATAATTCACCCCTCCACTTT

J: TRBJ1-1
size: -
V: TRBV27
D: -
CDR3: CASSFVTFGRRGTEAFF
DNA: TGTGCCAGCAGTTTTGTCACCTTTGGACGGCGAGGGACTGAAGCTTTCTTT

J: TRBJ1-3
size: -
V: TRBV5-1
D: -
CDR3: CASSLGQVMGTGNTIYF
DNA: TGCGCCAGCAGCTTGGGACAGGTTATGGGAACTGGAAACACCATATATTTT

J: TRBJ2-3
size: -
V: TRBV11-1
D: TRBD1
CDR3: CASTLRGPADTQYF
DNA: TGTGCCAGCACCCTCAGGGGGCCCGCAGATACGCAGTATTTT

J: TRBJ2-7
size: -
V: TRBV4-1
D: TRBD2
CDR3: CASSQGRGLAGVSEYEQYF
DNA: TGCGCCAGCAGCCAGGGAAGGGGACTAGCGGGAGTCTCCGAATACGAGCAGTACTTC

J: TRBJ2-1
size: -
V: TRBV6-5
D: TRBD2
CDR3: CASSSTSGSYEQFF
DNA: TGTGCCAGCAGTTCCACTAGCGGGAGTTATGAGCAGTTCTTC

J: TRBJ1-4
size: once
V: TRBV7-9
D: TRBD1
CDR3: CASSLRTGENEKLFF
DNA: TGTGCCAGCAGCTTACGGACAGGCGAGAATGAAAAACTGTTTTTT

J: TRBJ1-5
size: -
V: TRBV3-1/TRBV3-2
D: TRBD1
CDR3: CASSPGQDSNQPQHF
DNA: TGTGCCAGCAGTCCTGGACAGGATAGCAATCAGCCCCAGCATTTT

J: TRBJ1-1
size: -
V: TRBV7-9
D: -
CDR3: CASSSSLVNTEAFF
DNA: TGTGCCAGCAGCTCCTCGTTAGTGAACACTGAAGCTTTCTTT

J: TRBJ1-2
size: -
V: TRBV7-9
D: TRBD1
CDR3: CASSFGTVGYTF
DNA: TGTGCCAGCAGCTTTGGGACAGTTGGCTACACCTTC

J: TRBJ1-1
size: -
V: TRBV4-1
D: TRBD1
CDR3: CASSQGYTGGTEAFF
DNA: TGCGCCAGCAGCCAAGGTTATACAGGGGGGACTGAAGCTTTCTTT

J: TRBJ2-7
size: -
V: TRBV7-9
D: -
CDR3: CASSFAYEQYF
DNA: TGTGCCAGCAGCTTCGCCTACGAGCAGTACTTC

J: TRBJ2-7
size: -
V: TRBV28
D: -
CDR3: CASSLLQGNYEQYF
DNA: TGTGCCAGCAGTTTACTACAGGGTAACTACGAGCAGTACTTC

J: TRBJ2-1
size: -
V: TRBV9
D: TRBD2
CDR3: CASSVGDSGRDQEQFF
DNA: TGTGCCAGCAGCGTAGGTGATAGCGGGAGGGACCAGGAGCAGTTCTTC

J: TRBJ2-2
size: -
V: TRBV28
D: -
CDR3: CARTATVSTINTGELFF
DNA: TGTGCCAGGACTGCTACGGTCAGCACGATTAACACCGGGGAGCTGTTTTTT

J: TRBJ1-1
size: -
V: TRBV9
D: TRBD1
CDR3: CASSPSIGTGGITEAFF
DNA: TGTGCCAGCAGCCCCTCTATAGGGACAGGGGGTATCACTGAAGCTTTCTTT

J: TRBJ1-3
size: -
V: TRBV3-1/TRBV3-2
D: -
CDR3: CASRTRGNTIYF
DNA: TGTGCCAGCAGGACTAGAGGAAACACCATATATTTT

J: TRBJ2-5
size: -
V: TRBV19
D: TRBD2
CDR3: CASTPRGGETQYF
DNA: TGTGCCAGTACCCCTCGGGGGGGCGAGACCCAGTACTTC

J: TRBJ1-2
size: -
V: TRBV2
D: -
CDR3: CASSGEYYGYTF
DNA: TGTGCCAGCAGTGGAGAGTACTATGGCTACACCTTC

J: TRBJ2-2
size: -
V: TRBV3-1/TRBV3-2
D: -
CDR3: CASSPRVSTGELFF
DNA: TGTGCCAGCAGCCCGCGAGTGTCTACCGGGGAGCTGTTTTTT

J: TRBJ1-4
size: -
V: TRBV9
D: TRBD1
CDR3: CASSSTGPHEKLFF
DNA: TGTGCCAGCAGCTCGACAGGGCCCCATGAAAAACTGTTTTTT

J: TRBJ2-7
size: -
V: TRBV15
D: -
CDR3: CATSREQGIFYEQYF
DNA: TGTGCCACCAGCAGAGAACAGGGCATCTTCTACGAGCAGTACTTC

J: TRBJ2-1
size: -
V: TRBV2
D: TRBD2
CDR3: CASRGTSGDNEQFF
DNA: TGTGCCAGCAGGGGGACTAGCGGGGACAATGAGCAGTTCTTC

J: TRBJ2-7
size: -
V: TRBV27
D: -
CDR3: CASRPGLSLLEQYF
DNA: TGTGCCAGCAGACCGGGACTGAGTCTGTTAGAGCAGTACTTC

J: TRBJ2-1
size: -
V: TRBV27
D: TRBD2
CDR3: CASSLSGSSYNEQFF
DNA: TGTGCCAGCAGTTTGAGCGGGAGCTCCTACAATGAGCAGTTCTTC

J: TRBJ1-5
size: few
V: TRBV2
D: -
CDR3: CASNSGRNQPQHF
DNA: TGTGCCAGCAATTCAGGGAGGAATCAGCCCCAGCATTTT

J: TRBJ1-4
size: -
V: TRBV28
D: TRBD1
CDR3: CASRDYLGDRVSEKLFF
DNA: TGTGCCAGCAGAGATTATCTAGGGGACAGGGTTAGTGAAAAACTGTTTTTT

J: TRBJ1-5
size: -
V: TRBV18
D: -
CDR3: CASSPPGLGNQPQHF
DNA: TGTGCCAGCTCACCACCGGGACTGGGCAATCAGCCCCAGCATTTT

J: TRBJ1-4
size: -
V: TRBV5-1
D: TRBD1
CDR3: CASSRTGTENEKLFF
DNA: TGCGCCAGCAGCCGAACCGGGACAGAGAATGAAAAACTGTTTTTT

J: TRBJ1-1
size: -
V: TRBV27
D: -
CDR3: CASSPRIILNTEAFF
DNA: TGTGCCAGCAGTCCGAGAATTATACTGAACACTGAAGCTTTCTTT

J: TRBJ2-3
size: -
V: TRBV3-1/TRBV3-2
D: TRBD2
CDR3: CASSPPGLAGATQYF
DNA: TGTGCCAGCAGCCCCCCGGGACTAGCGGGTGCTACGCAGTATTTT

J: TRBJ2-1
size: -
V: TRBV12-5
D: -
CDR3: CASGFGGAYNEQFF
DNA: TGTGCTAGTGGTTTTGGGGGGGCTTACAATGAGCAGTTCTTC

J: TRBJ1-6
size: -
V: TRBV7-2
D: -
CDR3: CASSLETARLSPLHF
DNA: TGTGCCAGCAGCTTAGAGACAGCCCGTCTTTCACCCCTCCACTTT

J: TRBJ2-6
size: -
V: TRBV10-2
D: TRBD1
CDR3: CASSDPGGGANVLTF
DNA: TGCGCCAGCAGTGACCCAGGGGGAGGGGCCAACGTCCTGACTTTC

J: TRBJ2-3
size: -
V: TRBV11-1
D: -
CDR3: CASTPGTLKEGDTQYF
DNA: TGTGCCAGCACCCCTGGGACTTTAAAGGAGGGAGATACGCAGTATTTT

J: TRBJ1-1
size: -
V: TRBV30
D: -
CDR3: CAWTDNLNTEAFF
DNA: TGTGCCTGGACGGACAACCTGAACACTGAAGCTTTCTTT